This T cell receptor (beta chain) was sequenced for a study of OX40 agonist ivuxolimab in advanced cancers. Study-wide background: Earlier treatment with anti-PD-1, anti-PD-L1 or anti-CTLA-4 was permitted, and over 35% had received some. General study points: The 0.1-3.0 mg/kg partial responders had among the lowest clonal expansion.

The germline V gene has CDR1 LGHNA and CDR2 YNFKEQ. Trimming stripped 8 bases from V and 9 bases from J, with 17 bases between. The CDR3 extends over 13 amino acids. Baseline, cycle 4 day 1, and cycle 7 day 1 were the blood sampling points. This clone was found once. Its antigen is unidentified. Assay: immunoSEQ multiplex PCR; the TCRdb copy retains only in-frame clones and omits some. Among some 49,000 clones listed, roughly 85% were seen once. This TCR was recovered from an adult with an advanced solid tumor such as melanoma, head and neck, liver or kidney cancer. This specimen consisted of CD4+ or CD8+ T cells sorted from blood, obtained in a trial of the OX40 agonist ivuxolimab. The rearrangement uses TRBV4-2 and TRBJ2-1, with a weak D call TRBD1 (6 bases). Here the CDR3 reads CASGAGEFLEQFF. Here the CDR3 DNA reads TGTGCCAGCGGGGCAGGGGAATTTCTTGAGCAGTTCTTC.